This T cell receptor beta chain came from a study of cytomegalovirus exposure and HLA in healthy donors. Whole-study context: Early release data held around 82 million unique TCRs from HLA-typed donors.

General observations from the study: Within an earlier analysis, most TCR beta V segments proved productive either about 90% or about 30% of the time. Researchers counted around 150 TCR beta chains as cytomegalovirus-associated. Specific recognition of CMV antigens was confirmed in vitro for a few chains (all CMV-associated).

Deletions cut 0 bases from V and 3 bases from J, with 16 bases between. This CDR3 region has 17 residues. Germline V gene data show CDR1 as SGHDT and CDR2 as YYEEEE. About this clone itself: Its antigen is still unknown.

Primers included in the PCR were 60 Vbeta and 13 Jbeta primers. Generated by immunoSEQ multiplex PCR, the TCRdb table keeps only in-frame clones and is missing some. The repertoire consists of 180,000 or so clones, with approximately 80% occurring once and the leading ten covering roughly 2.7%. The chain employs TRBV5-6 and TRBJ2-4; no reliable D call. Material: PBMCs. This receptor was identified in a female donor in good health and CMV-seronegative. CDR3 amino acids: CASSLVSSGDVKNIQYF. In nucleotides, the CDR3 is TGTGCCAGCAGCTTGGTATCTAGTGGAGATGTCAAAAACATTCAGTACTTC.